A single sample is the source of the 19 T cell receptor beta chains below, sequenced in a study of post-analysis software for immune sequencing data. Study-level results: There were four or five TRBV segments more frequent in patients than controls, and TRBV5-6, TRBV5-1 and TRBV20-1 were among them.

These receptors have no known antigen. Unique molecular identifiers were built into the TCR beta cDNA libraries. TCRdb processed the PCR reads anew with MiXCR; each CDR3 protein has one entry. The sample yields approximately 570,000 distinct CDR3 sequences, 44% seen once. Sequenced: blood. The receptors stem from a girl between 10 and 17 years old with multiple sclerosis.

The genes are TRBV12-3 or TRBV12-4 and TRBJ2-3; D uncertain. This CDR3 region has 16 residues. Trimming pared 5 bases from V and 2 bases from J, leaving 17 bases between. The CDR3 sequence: CASSGAIATFTDTQYF. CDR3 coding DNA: TGTGCCAGCAGTGGAGCGATCGCCACATTCACAGATACGCAGTATTTT.

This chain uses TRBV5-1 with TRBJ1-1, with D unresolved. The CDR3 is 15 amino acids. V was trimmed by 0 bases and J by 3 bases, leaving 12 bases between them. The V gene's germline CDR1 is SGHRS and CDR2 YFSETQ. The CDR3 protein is CASSLVRPGYTEAFF. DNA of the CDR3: TGCGCCAGCAGCTTGGTCAGGCCGGGGTACACTGAAGCTTTCTTT.

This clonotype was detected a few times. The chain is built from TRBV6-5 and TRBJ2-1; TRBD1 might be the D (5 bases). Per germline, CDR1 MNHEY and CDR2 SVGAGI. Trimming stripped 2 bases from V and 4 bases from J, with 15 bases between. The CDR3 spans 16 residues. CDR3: CASSYLKGPPYNEQFF. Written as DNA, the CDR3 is TGTGCCAGCAGTTACCTAAAGGGGCCTCCGTACAATGAGCAGTTCTTC.

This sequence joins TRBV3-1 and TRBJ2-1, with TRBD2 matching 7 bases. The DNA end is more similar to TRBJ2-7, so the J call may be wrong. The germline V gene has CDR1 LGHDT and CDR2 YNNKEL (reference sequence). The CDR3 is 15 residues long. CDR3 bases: TGTGCCAGCAGCCAAGTCCGGGGGGACTACAATGAGCAGTACTTC. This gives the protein CASSQVRGDYNEQYF.

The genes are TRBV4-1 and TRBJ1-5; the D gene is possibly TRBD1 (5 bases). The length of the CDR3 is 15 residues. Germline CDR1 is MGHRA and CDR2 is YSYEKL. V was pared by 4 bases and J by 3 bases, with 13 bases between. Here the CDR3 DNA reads TGCGCCAGCAGCCGATGGGGACCTTACAATCAGCCCCAGCATTTT. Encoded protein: CASSRWGPYNQPQHF.

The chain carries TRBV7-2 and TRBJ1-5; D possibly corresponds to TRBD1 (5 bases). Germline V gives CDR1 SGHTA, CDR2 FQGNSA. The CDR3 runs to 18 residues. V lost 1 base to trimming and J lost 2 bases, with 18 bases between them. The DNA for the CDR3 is TGTGCCAGCAGCTTAGTGGTGGGGGGGGTCGGGGGCAATCAGCCCCAGCATTTT. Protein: CASSLVVGGVGGNQPQHF.

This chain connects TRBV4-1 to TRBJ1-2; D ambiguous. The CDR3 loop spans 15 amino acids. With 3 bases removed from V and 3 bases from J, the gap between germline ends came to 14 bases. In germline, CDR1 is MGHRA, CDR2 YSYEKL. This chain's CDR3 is CASSQQTSIHYGYTF. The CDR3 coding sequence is TGCGCCAGCAGCCAGCAAACCTCTATTCACTATGGCTACACCTTC.

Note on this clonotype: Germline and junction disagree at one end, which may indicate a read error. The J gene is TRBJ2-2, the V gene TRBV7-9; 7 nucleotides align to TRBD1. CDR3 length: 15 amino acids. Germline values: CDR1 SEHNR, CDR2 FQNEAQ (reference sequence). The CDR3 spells CASSLHRGSTGERFF. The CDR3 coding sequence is TGTGCCAGCAGCTTGCACAGGGGTTCTACCGGGGAGCGGTTTTTT. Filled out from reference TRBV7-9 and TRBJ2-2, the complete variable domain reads DTGVSQNPRHKITKRGQNVTFRCDPISEHNRLYWYRQTLGQGPEFLTYFQNEAQLEKSRLLSDRFSAERPKGSFSTLEIQRTEQGDSAMYLCASSLHRGSTGERFFGEGSRLTVL.

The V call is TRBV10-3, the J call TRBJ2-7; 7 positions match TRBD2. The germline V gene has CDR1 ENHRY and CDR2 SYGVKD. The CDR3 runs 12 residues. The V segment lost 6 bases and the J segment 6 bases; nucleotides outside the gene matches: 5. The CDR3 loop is CAIRTSIGEQYF. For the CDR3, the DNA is TGTGCCATCAGGACTAGCATAGGCGAGCAGTACTTC.

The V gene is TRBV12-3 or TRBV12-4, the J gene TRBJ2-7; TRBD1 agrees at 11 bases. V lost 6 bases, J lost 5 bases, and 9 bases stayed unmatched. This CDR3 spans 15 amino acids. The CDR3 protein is CASSPDRGLSHEQYF. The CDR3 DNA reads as TGTGCCAGCAGCCCGGACAGGGGGCTGTCGCACGAGCAGTACTTC.

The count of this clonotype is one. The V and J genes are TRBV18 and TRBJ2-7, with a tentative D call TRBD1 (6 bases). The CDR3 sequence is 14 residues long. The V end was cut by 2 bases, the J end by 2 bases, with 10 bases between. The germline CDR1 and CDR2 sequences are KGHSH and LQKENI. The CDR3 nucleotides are TGTGCCAGCTCACCAGGCAGGGGCACCTACGAGCAGTACTTC. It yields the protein CASSPGRGTYEQYF.

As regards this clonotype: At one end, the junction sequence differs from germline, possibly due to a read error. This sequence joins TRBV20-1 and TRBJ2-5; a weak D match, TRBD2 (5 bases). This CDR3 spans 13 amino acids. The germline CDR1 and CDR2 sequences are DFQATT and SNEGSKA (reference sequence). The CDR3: CGANRDGRETQYF. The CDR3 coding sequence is TGCGGTGCTAACCGGGATGGGCGGGAGACCCAGTACTTC.

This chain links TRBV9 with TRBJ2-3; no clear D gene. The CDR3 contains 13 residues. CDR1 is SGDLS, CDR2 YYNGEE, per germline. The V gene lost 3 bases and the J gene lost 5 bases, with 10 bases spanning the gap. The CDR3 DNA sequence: TGTGCCAGCAGCGCCATGCTCAGAGATACGCAGTATTTT. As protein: CASSAMLRDTQYF.

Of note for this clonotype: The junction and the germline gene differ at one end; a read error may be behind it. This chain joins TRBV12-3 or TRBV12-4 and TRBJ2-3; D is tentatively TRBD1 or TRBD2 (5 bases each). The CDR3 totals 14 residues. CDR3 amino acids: CACSRDGSTDTQYF. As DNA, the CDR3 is TGTGCCTGCAGCCGGGACGGATCCACAGATACGCAGTATTTT.

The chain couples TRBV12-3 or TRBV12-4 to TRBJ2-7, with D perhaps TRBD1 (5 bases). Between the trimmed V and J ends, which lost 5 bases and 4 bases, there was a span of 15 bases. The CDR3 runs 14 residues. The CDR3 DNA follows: TGTGCCAGCAGTCCCCAGGGCCTTAAATACGAGCAGTACTTC. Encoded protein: CASSPQGLKYEQYF.

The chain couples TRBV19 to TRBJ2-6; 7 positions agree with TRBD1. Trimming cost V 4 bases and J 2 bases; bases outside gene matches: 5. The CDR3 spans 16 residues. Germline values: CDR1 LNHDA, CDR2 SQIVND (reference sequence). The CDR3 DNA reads TGTGCCAGTAGTAGGGGGACAGCGGCTGGGGCCAACGTCCTGACTTTC. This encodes CASSRGTAAGANVLTF. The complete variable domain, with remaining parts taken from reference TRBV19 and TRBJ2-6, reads DGGITQSPKYLFRKEGQNVTLSCEQNLNHDAMYWYRQDPGQGLRLIYYSQIVNDFQKGDIAEGYSVSREKKESFPLTVTSAQKNPTAFYLCASSRGTAAGANVLTFGAGSRLTVL.

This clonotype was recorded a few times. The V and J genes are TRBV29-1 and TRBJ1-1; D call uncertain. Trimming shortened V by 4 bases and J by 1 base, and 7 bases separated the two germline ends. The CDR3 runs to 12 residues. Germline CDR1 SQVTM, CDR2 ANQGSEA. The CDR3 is CSVVIRNTEAFF. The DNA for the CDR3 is TGCAGCGTTGTCATTCGGAACACTGAAGCTTTCTTT.

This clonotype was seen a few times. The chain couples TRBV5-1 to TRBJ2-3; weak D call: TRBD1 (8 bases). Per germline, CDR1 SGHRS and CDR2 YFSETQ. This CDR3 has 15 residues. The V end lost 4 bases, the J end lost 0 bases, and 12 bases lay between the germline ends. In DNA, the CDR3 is TGCGCCAGCAGCCGGGGGGACAGGAGCACAGATACGCAGTATTTT. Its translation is CASSRGDRSTDTQYF.

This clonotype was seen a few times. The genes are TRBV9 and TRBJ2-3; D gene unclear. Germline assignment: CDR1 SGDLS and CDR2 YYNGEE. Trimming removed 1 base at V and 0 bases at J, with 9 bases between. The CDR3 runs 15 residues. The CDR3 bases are TGTGCCAGCAGCGTAACTCGGATTAGCACAGATACGCAGTATTTT. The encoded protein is CASSVTRISTDTQYF. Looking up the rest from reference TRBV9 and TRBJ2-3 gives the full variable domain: DSGVTQTPKHLITATGQRVTLRCSPRSGDLSVYWYQQSLDQGLQFLIQYYNGEERAKGNILERFSAQQFPDLHSELNLSSLELGDSALYFCASSVTRISTDTQYFGPGTRLTVL.